The sequence of this TCR beta chain was determined in a study of blood T cell repertoires in COVID-19. This CDR3 has 17 residues. Trimming cost V 5 bases and J 6 bases, with 23 bases left between them. CDR1 and CDR2 from the germline V gene are SEHNR and FQNEAQ (reference sequence). The assay was immunoSEQ multiplex PCR, and TCRdb's table has in-frame clones only and misses some. The sample has 150,000 to 200,000 clones; roughly 80% are singletons. The sequence derives from a woman aged 80 or older with acute or convalescent COVID-19. The sequenced material came from peripheral blood. The chain recombines TRBV7-9 with TRBJ1-5, with D unresolved. The CDR3 loop reads CASSPGESSLSSQPQHF. The CDR3 DNA reads as TGTGCCAGCAGCCCGGGAGAAAGCTCGCTCTCTAGTCAGCCCCAGCATTTT. Looking up the rest from reference TRBV7-9 and TRBJ1-5 gives the full variable domain: DTGVSQNPRHKITKRGQNVTFRCDPISEHNRLYWYRQTLGQGPEFLTYFQNEAQLEKSRLLSDRFSAERPKGSFSTLEIQRTEQGDSAMYLCASSPGESSLSSQPQHFGDGTRLSIL.